This T cell receptor (beta chain) was sequenced for a study of blood T cell repertoires in COVID-19. Study in general: Acute-phase and convalescent COVID-19 samples originated in the United States, Italy and Spain. T cells, B-cell-depleted T cells, or PBMCs supplied cDNA or gDNA.

CDR1 and CDR2 from the germline V gene are SGHAT and FQNNGV. This CDR3 spans 15 amino acids. Trimming stripped 5 bases from V and 1 base from J, with 14 bases between. Per the original data handling: Estimation of nucleated cell counts was performed using reference gene primer amplification. Using immunoSEQ multiplex PCR, the repertoire was profiled, and TCRdb retains in-frame clones only, with some absent. V, J and clone size reflect that table, while D and trimming were determined from the DNA. The table has around 99,000 clones, 90% seen once. The chain couples TRBV11-2 to TRBJ2-5; the D gene is possibly TRBD2 (6 bases). The clonotype originates from a man over 45 with acute or convalescent COVID-19. Sequencing was carried out using peripheral blood. CDR3 sequence (DNA): TGTGCCAGCAGCCCCCGCGGGGACTTCCAAGAGACCCAGTACTTC. This translates into CASSPRGDFQETQYF.